A single sample is the source of the 15 T cell receptor beta chains below, sequenced in a study of shared clonotypes between healthy human individuals. The assay was immunoSEQ multiplex PCR, and TCRdb's table has in-frame clones only and misses some. The profile covers around 700,000 clones, with about 92% appearing a single time and approximately 22% taken by the ten largest. CD45RO-negative cells were positively selected for CCR7, leaving out terminally differentiated effector memory CD45RA+ cells. Specimen: naive CD8+ T cells sorted from blood. The receptors originated from a man younger than 45 in good health.

The chain is built from TRBV6-7 and TRBJ2-4, with 7 bases that match TRBD1. TRBV6-7 is an ORF, and what it does is uncertain. J was trimmed by 12 bases and V by 0 bases; bases with no gene match: 17. CDR3 length equals 17 residues. The CDR3 reads CASSYSKSGGGKTGQYF. CDR3 in DNA: TGTGCCAGCAGTTACTCGAAGTCAGGGGGTGGCAAAACGGGTCAGTACTTC.

The rearrangement joins TRBV28 to TRBJ1-1; D is possibly TRBD1 (5 bases). The CDR3 spans 15 residues. V lost 5 bases and J lost 3, with 16 bases in between. Per germline, CDR1 MDHEN and CDR2 SYDVKM. The CDR3 spells CASSRGIGWDTEAFF. The CDR3 DNA is TGTGCCAGCAGTCGGGGGATAGGGTGGGACACTGAAGCTTTCTTT.

The V call is TRBV28, the J call TRBJ2-7; 8 nucleotides agree with TRBD2. This CDR3 has 13 amino acids. Germline V gene sequence: CDR1 MDHEN, CDR2 SYDVKM. Germline trimming cut 7 bases from V and 1 base from J; bases unmatched to any gene: 3. The CDR3, as DNA: TGTGCCAGCACTATAGCGGGATCCTACGAGCAGTACTTC. Translated: CASTIAGSYEQYF.

The rearrangement links TRBV10-1 to TRBJ1-2, with D maybe TRBD1 (6 bases). Trimming removed 5 bases at V and 0 bases at J, with 13 bases between. CDR1 and CDR2 from the germline V gene are WNHNN and SYGVQD (reference sequence). This CDR3 region has 15 residues. For the CDR3, the DNA is TGCGCCAGCAGTCCGGGACACTTTCCTAACTATGGCTACACCTTC. Its translation: CASSPGHFPNYGYTF.

The chain couples TRBV5-4 to TRBJ1-2; TRBD1 might be the D (6 bases). From germline, CDR1 is SGHNT and CDR2 YYREEE (reference sequence). V was trimmed by 2 bases and J by 8 bases, leaving 13 bases between them. CDR3 length equals 13 residues. CDR3 residues: CASSFGQGNGYTF. As DNA, the CDR3 is TGTGCCAGCAGCTTTGGGCAGGGGAACGGCTACACCTTC.

The chain uses TRBV5-4 and TRBJ2-7; no firm D call. CDR3 length equals 14 residues. Germline lookup yields CDR1 SGHNT and CDR2 YYREEE (reference sequence). V was shortened by 1 base and J by 1 base, with 9 bases between the two germline ends. The CDR3 protein is CASSLFGRSYEQYF. The DNA of the CDR3 is TGTGCCAGCAGCTTGTTCGGCAGGTCCTACGAGCAGTACTTC.

The chain recombines TRBV7-2 with TRBJ1-1, with 8 bases matching TRBD1. Looked up from germline, CDR1 is SGHTA and CDR2 is FQGNSA. V gave up 6 bases and J gave up 0 bases; unmatched junction bases: 9. This CDR3 region has 16 residues. This chain's CDR3 is CASSPQGASMNTEAFF. In DNA form, the CDR3 reads TGTGCCAGCAGTCCCCAGGGGGCGTCCATGAACACTGAAGCTTTCTTT.

J is TRBJ2-2 and V is TRBV19, with D tentatively TRBD1 or TRBD2 (6 bases each). V was trimmed by 7 bases and J by 4 bases, leaving 25 bases between them. Looked up from germline, CDR1 is LNHDA and CDR2 is SQIVND (reference sequence). CDR3 length equals 18 residues. The CDR3 coding sequence is TGTGCCAGTACAGACGTACGGGGGCACTCCTCTAGCACCGGGGAGCTGTTTTTT. Protein product: CASTDVRGHSSSTGELFF.

This clone has more than one count but fewer than ten. The rearrangement uses TRBV10-1 and TRBJ1-2; a weak D match, TRBD1 (5 bases). The length of the CDR3 is 14 residues. Per germline, CDR1 WNHNN and CDR2 SYGVQD (reference sequence). V lost 7 bases and J lost 0, with 12 bases in between. The CDR3 protein is CASMQGGSNYGYTF. CDR3 coding DNA: TGCGCCAGCATGCAGGGAGGATCTAACTATGGCTACACCTTC.

Of note for this clone: This sample also contains other DNA sequences that code for the same CDR3. This chain uses TRBV5-6 with TRBJ2-3, with D hard to call. Trimming shortened V by 5 bases and J by 2 bases, and 6 bases separated the two germline ends. Germline CDR1 SGHDT, CDR2 YYEEEE. This CDR3 region has 12 residues. As DNA, the CDR3 is TGTGCCAGCAGTTCCCTCACAGATACGCAGTATTTT. It encodes CASSSLTDTQYF.

This chain connects TRBV6-6 to TRBJ1-5; 8 bases align to TRBD1. The CDR3 has 14 amino acids. The V gene's germline CDR1 is MNHNY and CDR2 SVGAGI (reference sequence). J was trimmed by 4 bases and V by 6 bases; bases with no gene match: 5. The CDR3 protein is CASSKRQGNQPQHF. CDR3 coding DNA: TGTGCCAGCAGCAAAAGACAGGGGAATCAGCCCCAGCATTTT.

Worth noting for this clone: A read error may explain this, as a much larger clone is one base away. The V and J genes are TRBV28 and TRBJ2-7, with 7 bases matching TRBD1. CDR1 MDHEN and CDR2 SYDVKM come from the germline V gene. This CDR3 comprises 12 residues. V was pared by 9 bases and J by 3 bases, with 5 bases of the junction left unmatched. In DNA, the CDR3 is TGTGCCAGTGCCGGGACAGTCTACGAGCAGTACTTC. Its protein product is CASAGTVYEQYF.

The chain employs TRBV29-1 and TRBJ2-1; 7 nucleotides line up with TRBD2. After removal of 3 bases from V and 8 bases from J, the junction contained 10 bases not matched to a gene. This CDR3 region has 14 residues. The germline CDR1 and CDR2 sequences are SQVTM and ANQGSEA. Written as DNA, the CDR3 is TGCAGCGTTGATTTACGGGAGGAAAAAGATGAGCAGTTCTTC. Encoded protein: CSVDLREEKDEQFF.

This clone came up once. The chain recombines TRBV9 with TRBJ1-1, with TRBD1 identical over 7 bases. The V gene's germline CDR1 is SGDLS and CDR2 YYNGEE. Trimming cost V 1 base and J 1 base; bases outside gene matches: 4. CDR3 length equals 15 residues. The CDR3 here is CASSVFGTANTEAFF. The CDR3 DNA is TGTGCCAGCAGCGTATTTGGGACAGCGAACACTGAAGCTTTCTTT.

This chain links TRBV9 with TRBJ2-3, with 8 bases lining up with TRBD1. V gave up 2 bases and J gave up 5 bases; unmatched junction bases: 7. The CDR3 totals 15 residues. The germline V gene has CDR1 SGDLS and CDR2 YYNGEE. CDR3 nucleotide sequence: TGTGCCAGCAGCGTTTCCGGACAGGGATTAGATACGCAGTATTTT. Translated: CASSVSGQGLDTQYF.